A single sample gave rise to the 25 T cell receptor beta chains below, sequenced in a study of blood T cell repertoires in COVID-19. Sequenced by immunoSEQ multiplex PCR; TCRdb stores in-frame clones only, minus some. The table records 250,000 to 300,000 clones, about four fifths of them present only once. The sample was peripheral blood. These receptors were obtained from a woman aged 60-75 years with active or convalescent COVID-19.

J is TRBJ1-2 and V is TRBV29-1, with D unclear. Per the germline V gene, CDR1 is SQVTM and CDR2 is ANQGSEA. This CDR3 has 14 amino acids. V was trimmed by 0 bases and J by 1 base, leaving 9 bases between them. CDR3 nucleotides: TGCAGCGTTGAAGATTGGCGGCTTAACTATGGCTACACCTTC. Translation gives CSVEDWRLNYGYTF.

The CDR3 loop reads CASSPRGRGASSTDTQYF. CDR3 nucleotides: TGTGCCAGCAGCCCCCGCGGGAGGGGGGCGTCTAGCACAGATACGCAGTATTTT. The chain has TRBV7-2 and TRBJ2-3; 9 nucleotides align to TRBD2. This CDR3 is 18 amino acids long. The V gene's germline CDR1 is SGHTA and CDR2 FQGNSA. The V gene end was trimmed by 5 bases and the J gene end by 0 bases; junction bases not matched to a gene: 12.

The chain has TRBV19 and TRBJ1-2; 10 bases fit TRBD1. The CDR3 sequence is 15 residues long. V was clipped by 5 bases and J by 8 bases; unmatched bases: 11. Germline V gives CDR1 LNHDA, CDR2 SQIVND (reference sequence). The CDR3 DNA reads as TGTGCCAGTAGTCTATCGACAGGGGGCGCAGAGGGCTACACCTTC. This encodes CASSLSTGGAEGYTF.

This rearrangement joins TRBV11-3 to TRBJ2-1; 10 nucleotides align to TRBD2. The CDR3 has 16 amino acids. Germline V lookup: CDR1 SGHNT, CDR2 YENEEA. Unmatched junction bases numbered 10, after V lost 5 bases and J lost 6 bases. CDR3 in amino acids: CASSPAGSGGSNEQFF. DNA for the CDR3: TGTGCCAGCAGCCCAGCCGGTAGCGGGGGGTCCAATGAGCAGTTCTTC.

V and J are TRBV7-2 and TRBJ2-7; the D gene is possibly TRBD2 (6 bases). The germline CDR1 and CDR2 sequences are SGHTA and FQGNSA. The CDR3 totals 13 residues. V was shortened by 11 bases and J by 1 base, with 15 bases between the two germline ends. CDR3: CAGGTVGSYEQYF. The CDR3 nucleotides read TGTGCCGGGGGGACCGTAGGGTCCTACGAGCAGTACTTC.

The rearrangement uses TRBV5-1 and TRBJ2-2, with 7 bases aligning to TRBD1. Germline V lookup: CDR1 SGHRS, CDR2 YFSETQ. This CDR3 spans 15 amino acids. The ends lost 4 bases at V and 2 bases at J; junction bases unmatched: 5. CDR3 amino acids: CASSTGTANTGELFF. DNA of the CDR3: TGCGCCAGCAGCACCGGGACAGCCAACACCGGGGAGCTGTTTTTT.

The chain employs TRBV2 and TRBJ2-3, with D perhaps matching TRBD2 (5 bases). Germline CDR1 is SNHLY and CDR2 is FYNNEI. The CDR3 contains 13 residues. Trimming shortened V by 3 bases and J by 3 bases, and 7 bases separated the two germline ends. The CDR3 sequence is CASSDLATDTQYF. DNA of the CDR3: TGTGCCAGCAGTGATCTAGCAACAGATACGCAGTATTTT.

CDR3 in amino acids: CAWSVPLTEAFF. The CDR3, as DNA: TGTGCCTGGAGTGTACCGCTAACGGAAGCTTTCTTT. The chain uses TRBV30 and TRBJ1-1; no clear D. There are 12 residues in the CDR3. Germline V gene lookup returns CDR1 GTSNPN and CDR2 SVGIG (reference sequence). Trimming took off 0 bases at V and 8 bases at J, with 10 bases between the two ends.

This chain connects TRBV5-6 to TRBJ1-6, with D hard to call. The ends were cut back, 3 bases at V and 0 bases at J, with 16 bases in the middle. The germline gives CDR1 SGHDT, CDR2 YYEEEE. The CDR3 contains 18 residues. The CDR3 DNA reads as TGTGCCAGCAGCTCCCAACGTGACGGGAGCTCCTATAATTCACCCCTCCACTTT. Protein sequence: CASSSQRDGSSYNSPLHF.

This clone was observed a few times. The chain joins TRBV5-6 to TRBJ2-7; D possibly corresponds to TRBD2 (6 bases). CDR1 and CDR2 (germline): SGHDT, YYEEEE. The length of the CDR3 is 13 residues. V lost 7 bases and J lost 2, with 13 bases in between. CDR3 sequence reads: CASRGTPAYEQYF. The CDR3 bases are TGTGCCAGCCGCGGGACGCCAGCCTACGAGCAGTACTTC.

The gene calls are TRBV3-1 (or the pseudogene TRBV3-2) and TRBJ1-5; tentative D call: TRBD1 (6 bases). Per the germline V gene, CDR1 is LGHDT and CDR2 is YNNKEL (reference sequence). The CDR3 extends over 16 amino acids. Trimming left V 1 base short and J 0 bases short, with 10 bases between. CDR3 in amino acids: CASSQGHRASNQPQHF. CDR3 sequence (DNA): TGTGCCAGCAGCCAAGGGCACAGGGCTAGCAATCAGCCCCAGCATTTT.

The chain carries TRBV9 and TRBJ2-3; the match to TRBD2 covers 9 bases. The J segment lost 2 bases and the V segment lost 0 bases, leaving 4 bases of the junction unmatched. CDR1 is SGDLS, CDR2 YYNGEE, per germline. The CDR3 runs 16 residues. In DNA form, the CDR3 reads TGTGCCAGCAGCGTAGCAGCGGGGGGCTCCACAGATACGCAGTATTTT. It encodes CASSVAAGGSTDTQYF.

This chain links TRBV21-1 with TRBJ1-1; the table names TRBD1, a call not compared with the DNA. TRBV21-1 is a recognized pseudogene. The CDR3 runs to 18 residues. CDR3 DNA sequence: TGTGCCAGCAGCAAAGAGGCGCAGGGGGCGGACCGGGGTACTGAAGCTTTCTTT. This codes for CASSKEAQGADRGTEAFF.

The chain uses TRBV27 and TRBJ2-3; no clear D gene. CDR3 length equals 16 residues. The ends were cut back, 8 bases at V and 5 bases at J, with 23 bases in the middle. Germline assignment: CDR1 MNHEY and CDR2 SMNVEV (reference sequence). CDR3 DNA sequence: TGTGCCAGCGCCTCGCCTCGTGGTTCGGTCCAAGATACGCAGTATTTT. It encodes CASASPRGSVQDTQYF.

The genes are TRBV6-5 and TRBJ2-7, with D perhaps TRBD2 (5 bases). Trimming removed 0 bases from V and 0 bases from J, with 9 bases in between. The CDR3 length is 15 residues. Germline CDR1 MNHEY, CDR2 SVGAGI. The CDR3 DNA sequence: TGTGCCAGCAGTTACTCGAACCGGGGCTCCTACGAGCAGTACTTC. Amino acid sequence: CASSYSNRGSYEQYF.

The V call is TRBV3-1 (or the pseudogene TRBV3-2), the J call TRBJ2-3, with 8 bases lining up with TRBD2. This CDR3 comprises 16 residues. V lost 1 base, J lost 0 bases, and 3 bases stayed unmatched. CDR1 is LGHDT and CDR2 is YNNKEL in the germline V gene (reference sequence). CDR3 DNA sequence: TGTGCCAGCAGCCAAGGAGCGGGGGAGAGCACAGATACGCAGTATTTT. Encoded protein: CASSQGAGESTDTQYF.

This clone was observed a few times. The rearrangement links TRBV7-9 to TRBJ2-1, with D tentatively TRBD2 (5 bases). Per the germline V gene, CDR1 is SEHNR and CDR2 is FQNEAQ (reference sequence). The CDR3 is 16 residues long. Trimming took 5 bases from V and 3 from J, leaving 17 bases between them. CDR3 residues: CASSPSPGPHYNEQFF. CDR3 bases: TGTGCCAGCAGCCCTAGCCCTGGCCCACACTACAATGAGCAGTTCTTC. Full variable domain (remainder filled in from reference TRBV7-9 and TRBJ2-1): DTGVSQNPRHKITKRGQNVTFRCDPISEHNRLYWYRQTLGQGPEFLTYFQNEAQLEKSRLLSDRFSAERPKGSFSTLEIQRTEQGDSAMYLCASSPSPGPHYNEQFFGPGTRLTVL.

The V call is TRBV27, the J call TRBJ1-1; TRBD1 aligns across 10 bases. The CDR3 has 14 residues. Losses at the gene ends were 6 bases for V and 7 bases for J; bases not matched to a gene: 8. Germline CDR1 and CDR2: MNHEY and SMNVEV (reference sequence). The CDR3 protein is CASRPGQGIGEAFF. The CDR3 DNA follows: TGTGCCAGCAGACCGGGACAGGGGATCGGTGAAGCTTTCTTT.

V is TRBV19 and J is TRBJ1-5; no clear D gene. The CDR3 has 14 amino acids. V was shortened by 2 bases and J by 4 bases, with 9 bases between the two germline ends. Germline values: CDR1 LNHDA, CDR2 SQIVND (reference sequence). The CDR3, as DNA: TGTGCCAGTAGTATACGGCCAGGTAATCAGCCCCAGCATTTT. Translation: CASSIRPGNQPQHF.

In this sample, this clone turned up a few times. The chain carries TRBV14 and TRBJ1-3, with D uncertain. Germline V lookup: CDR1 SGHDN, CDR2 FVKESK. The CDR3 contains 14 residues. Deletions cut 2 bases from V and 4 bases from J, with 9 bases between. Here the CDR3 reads CASSQLRRGNTIYF. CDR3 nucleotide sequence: TGTGCCAGCAGCCAATTGCGGAGAGGAAACACCATATATTTT.

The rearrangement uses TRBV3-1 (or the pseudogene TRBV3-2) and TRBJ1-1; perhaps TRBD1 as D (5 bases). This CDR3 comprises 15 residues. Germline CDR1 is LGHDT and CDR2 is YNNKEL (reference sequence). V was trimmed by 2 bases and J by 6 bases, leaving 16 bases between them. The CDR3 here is CASSQNGGNGAEAFF. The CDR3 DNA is TGTGCCAGCAGCCAAAACGGGGGGAATGGGGCTGAAGCTTTCTTT.

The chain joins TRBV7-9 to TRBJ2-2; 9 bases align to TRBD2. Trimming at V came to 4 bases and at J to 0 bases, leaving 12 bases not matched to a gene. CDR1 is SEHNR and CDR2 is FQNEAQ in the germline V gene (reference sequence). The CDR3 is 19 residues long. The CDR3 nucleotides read TGTGCCAGCAGCTCTTTCGTCCTAGCGGGGACCACGAACACCGGGGAGCTGTTTTTT. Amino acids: CASSSFVLAGTTNTGELFF.

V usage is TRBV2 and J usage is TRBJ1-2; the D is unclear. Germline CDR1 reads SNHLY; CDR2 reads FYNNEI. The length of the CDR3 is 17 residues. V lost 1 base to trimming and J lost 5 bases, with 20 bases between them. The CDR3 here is CASSEGQNRRSPYGYTF. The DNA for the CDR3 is TGTGCCAGCAGTGAAGGACAAAACCGTCGATCCCCGTATGGCTACACCTTC.

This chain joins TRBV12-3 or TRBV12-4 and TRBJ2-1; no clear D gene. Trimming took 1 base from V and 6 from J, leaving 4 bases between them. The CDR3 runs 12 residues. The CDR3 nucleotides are TGTGCCAGCAGTTTAGGAGGCAATGAGCAGTTCTTC. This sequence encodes CASSLGGNEQFF.

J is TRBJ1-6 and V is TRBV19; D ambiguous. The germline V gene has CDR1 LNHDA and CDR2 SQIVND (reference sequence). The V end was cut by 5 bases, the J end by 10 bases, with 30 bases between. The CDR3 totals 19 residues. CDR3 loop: CASSSKYFTGPREKSPLHF. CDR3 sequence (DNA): TGTGCCAGTAGTTCTAAGTACTTTACCGGTCCCCGAGAGAAGTCACCCCTCCACTTT.